One TCR beta chain is described in this entry. This sample is part of a study of control samples from healthy donors and cancer patients. Generated by immunoSEQ multiplex PCR, the TCRdb table keeps only in-frame clones and is missing some. The sample gives approximately 100,000 clones, more than 70% of which show up once; around 2.1% is in the top ten. Unmatched junction bases numbered 9, after V lost 4 bases and J lost 3 bases. Germline CDR1 is LGHDT and CDR2 is YNNKEL (reference sequence). The CDR3 runs to 15 residues. This chain joins TRBV3-1 (or the pseudogene TRBV3-2) and TRBJ2-7, with 7 bases fitting TRBD1. Sequencing was performed on blood. The TCR originated in a woman between 40 and 50 years old in good health. The DNA for the CDR3 is TGTGCCAGCAGCCGGGCCTACAGGGGAGTCTACGAGCAGTACTTC. Residues: CASSRAYRGVYEQYF.